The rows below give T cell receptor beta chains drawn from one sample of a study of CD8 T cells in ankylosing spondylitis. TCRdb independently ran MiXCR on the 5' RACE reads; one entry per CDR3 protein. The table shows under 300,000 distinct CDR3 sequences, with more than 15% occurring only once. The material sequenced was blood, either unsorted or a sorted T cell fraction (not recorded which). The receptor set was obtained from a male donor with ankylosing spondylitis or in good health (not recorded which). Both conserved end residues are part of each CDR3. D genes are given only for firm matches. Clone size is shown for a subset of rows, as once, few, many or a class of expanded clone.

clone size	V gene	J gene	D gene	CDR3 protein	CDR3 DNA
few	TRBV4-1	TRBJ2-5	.	CASSQEGSAQYF	TGCGCCAGCAGCCAAGAAGGGTCGGCCCAGTACTTC
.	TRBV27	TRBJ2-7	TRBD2	CASTPSGRADEQYF	TGTGCCAGCACCCCCAGCGGGAGGGCCGACGAGCAGTACTTC
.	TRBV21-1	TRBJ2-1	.	CASSFPGVGEQFF	TGTGCCAGCAGCTTCCCGGGGGTGGGCGAGCAGTTCTTC
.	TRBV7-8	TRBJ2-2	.	CALSGGNTGELFF	TGTGCCCTCTCCGGGGGCAACACCGGGGAGCTGTTTTTT
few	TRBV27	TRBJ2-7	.	CACRRTSDDYEQYF	TGTGCCTGTAGAAGGACGAGCGACGACTACGAGCAGTACTTC
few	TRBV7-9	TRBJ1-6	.	CASSPSEGNSPLHF	TGTGCCAGCAGCCCCAGTGAGGGAAATTCACCCCTCCACTTT
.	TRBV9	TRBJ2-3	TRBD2	CASSVGTSGTDTQYF	TGTGCCAGCAGCGTAGGGACTAGCGGCACAGATACGCAGTATTTT
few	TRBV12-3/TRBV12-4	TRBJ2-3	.	CASSFVAGNTDTQYF	TGTGCCAGCAGTTTCGTTGCGGGGAACACAGATACGCAGTATTTT
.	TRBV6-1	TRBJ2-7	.	CASIRPGGESYEQYF	TGTGCCAGCATACGACCGGGGGGCGAGTCCTACGAGCAGTACTTC
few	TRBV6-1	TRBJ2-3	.	CASSESGSTDTQYF	TGTGCCAGCAGTGAAAGCGGTAGCACAGATACGCAGTATTTT
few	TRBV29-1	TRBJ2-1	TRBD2	CSVEPLAGINEQFF	TGCAGCGTTGAACCCCTAGCGGGTATCAATGAGCAGTTCTTC
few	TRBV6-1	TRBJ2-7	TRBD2	CASSEALGTSGILNEQYF	TGTGCCAGCAGTGAAGCGCTGGGGACTAGCGGGATATTGAACGAGCAGTACTTC
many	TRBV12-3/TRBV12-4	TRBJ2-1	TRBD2	CASSPGLAGNEQFF	TGTGCCAGCAGTCCCGGGCTAGCGGGAAATGAGCAGTTCTTC
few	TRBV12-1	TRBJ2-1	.	CASSFRGSSYNEQFF	TGTGCCAGCAGCTTTCGCGGTAGCTCCTACAATGAGCAGTTCTTC
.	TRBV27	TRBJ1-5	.	CASSDSGGGQPQHF	TGTGCCAGCAGTGACTCAGGTGGGGGACAGCCCCAGCATTTT
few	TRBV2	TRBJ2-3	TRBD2	CASTSMGTSGTYTQYF	TGTGCCAGCACCTCAATGGGAACTAGCGGGACCTATACGCAGTATTTT
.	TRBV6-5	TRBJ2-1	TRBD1	CASSYSTSWDRSDNEQFF	TGTGCCAGCAGTTACTCTACTTCTTGGGACAGGTCTGACAATGAGCAGTTCTTC
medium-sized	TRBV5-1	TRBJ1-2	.	CASRKSAYNYGYTF	TGCGCCAGCAGGAAGTCGGCTTATAACTATGGCTACACCTTC
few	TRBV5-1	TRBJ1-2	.	CASSLEMGNYGYTF	TGCGCCAGCAGCTTGGAGATGGGTAACTATGGCTACACCTTC
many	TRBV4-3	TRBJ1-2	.	CASSLVIGAAEGYTF	TGCGCCAGCAGCTTGGTAATCGGGGCGGCAGAGGGCTACACCTTC
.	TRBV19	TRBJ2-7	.	CASSITGSSGSYEQYF	TGTGCCAGTAGTATAACCGGGAGCTCCGGGTCCTACGAGCAGTACTTC
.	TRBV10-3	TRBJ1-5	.	CAIGRGEAGNQPQHF	TGTGCCATCGGCAGGGGCGAGGCAGGCAATCAGCCCCAGCATTTT
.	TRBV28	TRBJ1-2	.	CASSLSTGFYYGYTF	TGTGCCAGCAGTTTAAGTACGGGGTTCTACTATGGCTACACCTTC
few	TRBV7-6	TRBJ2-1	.	CASIAEDNEQFF	TGTGCCAGCATTGCGGAGGACAATGAGCAGTTCTTC
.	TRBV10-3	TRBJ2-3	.	CAISETDGDTQYF	TGTGCCATCAGTGAGACGGACGGAGATACGCAGTATTTT
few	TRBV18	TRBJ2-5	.	CASSPEVRLTQETQYF	TGTGCCAGCTCACCAGAGGTACGGTTAACTCAAGAGACCCAGTACTTC
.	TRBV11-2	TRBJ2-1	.	CASSFSDFNEQFF	TGTGCCAGCAGCTTTTCCGATTTTAATGAGCAGTTCTTC
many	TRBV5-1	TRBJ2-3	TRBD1	CASSPRQGSTDTQYF	TGCGCCAGCAGCCCGAGACAGGGGAGCACAGATACGCAGTATTTT
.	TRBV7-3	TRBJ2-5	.	CASSSGSGTQYF	TGTGCCAGCAGTTCCGGGTCGGGGACCCAGTACTTC
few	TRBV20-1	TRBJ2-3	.	CSARDLGETTTDTQYF	TGCAGTGCTAGAGATCTCGGGGAGACTACCACAGATACGCAGTATTTT
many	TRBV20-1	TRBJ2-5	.	CSAPGPLALYQETQYF	TGCAGTGCTCCCGGCCCTCTAGCGCTATACCAAGAGACCCAGTACTTC
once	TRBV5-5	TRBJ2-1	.	CASSSSGNERFF	TGTGCCAGCAGCTCATCAGGGAATGAGCGGTTCTTC
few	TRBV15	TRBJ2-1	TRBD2	CATSSRPREGLNNEQFF	TGTGCCACCAGCAGCCGACCCCGGGAGGGCCTAAACAATGAGCAGTTCTTC
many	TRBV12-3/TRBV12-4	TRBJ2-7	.	CASSPVDEQYF	TGTGCCAGCAGCCCGGTTGACGAGCAGTACTTC
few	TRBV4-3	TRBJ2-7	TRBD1	CASSQEYLGTDSYEQYF	TGCGCCAGCAGCCAAGAGTATCTCGGGACAGATTCCTACGAGCAGTACTTC
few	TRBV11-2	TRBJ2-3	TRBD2	CASSLTTGLAGLDADTQYF	TGTGCCAGCAGCTTAACCACGGGACTAGCGGGACTAGACGCAGATACGCAGTATTTT
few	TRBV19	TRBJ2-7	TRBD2	CASSIRASGSYEQYF	TGTGCCAGTAGTATCCGTGCTAGCGGGAGCTACGAGCAGTACTTC
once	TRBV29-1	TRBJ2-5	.	CSALDPIQFEGDQYF	TGCAGCGCCCTAGACCCGATCCAGTTTGAAGGCGACCAGTACTTC
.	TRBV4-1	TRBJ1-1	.	CASSQGPDMNTEAFF	TGCGCCAGCAGCCAGGGTCCAGACATGAACACTGAAGCTTTCTTT
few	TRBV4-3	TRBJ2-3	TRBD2	CASSQARLAEVTDTQYF	TGCGCCAGCAGCCAGGCTCGACTAGCGGAGGTCACAGATACGCAGTATTTT
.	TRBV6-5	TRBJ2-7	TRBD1	CASSYPGQGAKEQYF	TGTGCCAGCAGTTACCCCGGACAGGGGGCAAAGGAGCAGTACTTC
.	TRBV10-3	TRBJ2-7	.	CAISESNSPYEQYF	TGTGCCATCAGTGAGTCGAACAGCCCCTACGAGCAGTACTTC
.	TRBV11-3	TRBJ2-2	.	CASSRETGSNTGELFF	TGTGCCAGCAGCCGAGAGACAGGATCGAACACCGGGGAGCTGTTTTTT
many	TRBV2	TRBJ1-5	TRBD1	CANKNPSGTGASNQPQHF	TGTGCCAACAAAAACCCTTCCGGGACAGGGGCCAGCAATCAGCCCCAGCATTTT
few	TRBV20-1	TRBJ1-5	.	CSATYKHQPQHF	TGCAGTGCTACCTACAAACATCAGCCCCAGCATTTT